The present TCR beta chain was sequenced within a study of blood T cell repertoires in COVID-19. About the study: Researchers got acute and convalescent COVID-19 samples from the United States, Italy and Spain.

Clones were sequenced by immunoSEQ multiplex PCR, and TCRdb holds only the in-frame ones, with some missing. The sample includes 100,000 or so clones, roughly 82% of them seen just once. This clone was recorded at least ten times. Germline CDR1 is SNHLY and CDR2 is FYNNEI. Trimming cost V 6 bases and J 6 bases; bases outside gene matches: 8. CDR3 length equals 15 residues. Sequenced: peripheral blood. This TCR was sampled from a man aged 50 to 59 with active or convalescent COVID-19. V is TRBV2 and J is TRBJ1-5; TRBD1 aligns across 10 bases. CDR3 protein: CASSLTGGVGQPQHF. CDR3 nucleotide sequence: TGTGCCAGCAGCTTGACAGGGGGCGTCGGTCAGCCCCAGCATTTT.